One T cell receptor beta chain is described in this entry. Its antigen is still unknown. The sample comes from a study of long-term antiretroviral therapy in people with HIV. The immunoSEQ assay was v3.0, run at survey level. What sequencing targeted per sample was roughly 40,000-50,000 T-cell genomes. Assay: immunoSEQ multiplex PCR; the TCRdb copy retains only in-frame clones and omits some. The table lists 30,000 to 35,000 clones, over 70% of them singletons, with under 8.5% in the top ten. CDR3 length: 17 amino acids. CDR1 is MNHEY, CDR2 SMNVEV, per germline (reference sequence). The ends were cut back, 6 bases at V and 0 bases at J, with 20 bases in the middle. Study-wide results and caveats: Within the repertoire, clones expanded before ART were dominant at all time points. Repertoires in HIV (unlike those of controls) had narrower CDR3 length ranges.

This sequence originates from a woman aged 45-60 years with HIV. The chain joins TRBV27 to TRBJ1-2, with D perhaps matching TRBD1 (5 bases). Sequenced material: unsorted PBMCs, taken 3.1 years after starting antiretroviral therapy. The CDR3 sequence is CASRTRTGTDTNYGYTF. As DNA, the CDR3 is TGTGCCAGCAGGACGCGCACCGGGACGGATACTAACTATGGCTACACCTTC.